The 20 T cell receptor beta chains listed next were all sequenced from one sample in a study of T cells after yellow fever vaccination. TCRdb itself ran the 5' RACE reads through MiXCR, one entry per CDR3 protein. The sample has about 42,000 distinct CDR3 sequences; around 6.5% are singletons. This material consisted of PBMCs, either bulk or a sorted T-cell subset (CD4+, CD8+, memory, or dextramer-sorted; not recorded which), taken 45 days after the yellow fever booster vaccination. Every receptor here comes from a man aged 30 to 45 who received the YFV17D yellow fever vaccine.

Many counts were recorded for this clonotype. The CDR3 sequence is CATSDRPTGELFF. In nucleotides, the CDR3 is TGTGCCACCAGTGACCGCCCCACCGGGGAGCTGTTTTTT. The V and J genes are TRBV24-1 and TRBJ2-2, with D uncertain. CDR1 is KGHDR and CDR2 is SFDVKD in the germline V gene. Trimming cost V 4 bases and J 4 bases, with 6 bases left between them. The CDR3 contains 13 residues.

In this sample, this clonotype turned up a few times. The rearrangement uses TRBV12-3 or TRBV12-4 and TRBJ2-6; TRBD1 matches at 12 bases. This CDR3 has 17 residues. Unmatched junction bases numbered 7, after V lost 6 bases and J lost 4 bases. The CDR3 DNA reads as TGTGCCAGCAGGCGGGGACAGGGGGCAAGAGGGGCCAACGTCCTGACTTTC. It is translated as CASRRGQGARGANVLTF.

This clonotype was recorded at least ten times. This chain uses TRBV3-1 with TRBJ1-2; TRBD1 might be the D (5 bases). V lost 1 base to trimming and J lost 8 bases, with 14 bases between them. Germline CDR1 reads LGHDT; CDR2 reads YNNKEL (reference sequence). The CDR3 has 14 residues. For the CDR3, the DNA is TGTGCCAGCAGCCAAGGGCAGGGAAGCTACGGCTACACCTTC. This codes for CASSQGQGSYGYTF.

In this sample, this clonotype turned up many times. The chain uses TRBV5-1 and TRBJ2-1, with unresolved D. This CDR3 region has 13 residues. The V end lost 4 bases, the J end lost 9 bases, and 14 bases lay between the germline ends. Germline CDR1 reads SGHRS; CDR2 reads YFSETQ. The CDR3 region has the DNA TGCGCCAGCAGCCTGGAATCGACCGCTGAGCAGTTCTTC. As protein: CASSLESTAEQFF.

The gene calls are TRBV7-3 and TRBJ1-1; 7 bases are a match to TRBD1. CDR1 is SGHTA and CDR2 is FQGTGA in the germline V gene. V gave up 5 bases and J gave up 5 bases; unmatched junction bases: 5. This CDR3 is built from 13 residues. The CDR3 DNA sequence: TGTGCCAGCAGCCCCACACAGGGGACTGAAGCTTTCTTT. Translation gives CASSPTQGTEAFF.

In its sample, this clonotype was seen a few times. V gene TRBV20-1 combines with J gene TRBJ1-2; D not resolved. Germline-derived CDR1 and CDR2 are DFQATT and SNEGSKA (reference sequence). The CDR3 runs 16 residues. Trimming stripped 0 bases from V and 2 bases from J, with 16 bases between. The CDR3 DNA follows: TGCAGTGCTAGAGATGAAGTTGGCGGTATAAACTATGGCTACACCTTC. This gives the protein CSARDEVGGINYGYTF.

This clonotype was picked up many times. The chain carries TRBV3-1 and TRBJ1-1; TRBD1 matches at 9 bases. The junction had 14 bases not matched to a gene; V was cut back by 11 bases and J by 1 base. CDR1 is LGHDT and CDR2 is YNNKEL in the germline V gene (reference sequence). This CDR3 region has 16 residues. The CDR3 region is CASTGLSGQGNTEAFF. CDR3 DNA sequence: TGTGCCTCCACGGGTTTATCGGGACAGGGGAACACTGAAGCTTTCTTT.

In its sample, this clonotype was seen a few times. The J gene is TRBJ2-1, the V gene TRBV12-2; TRBD1 is the table's D call, not checked against the DNA. TRBV12-2 is flagged as a pseudogene. The CDR3 consists of 18 residues. CDR3 coding DNA: TGTGCAAGTCGCTTAGTCGGGTCAGAAAGCGGTTCCTACAATGAGCAGTTCTTC. Translating gives CASRLVGSESGSYNEQFF.

Ten or more counts support this clonotype. The chain joins TRBV20-1 to TRBJ1-2; perhaps TRBD1 as D (6 bases). Trimming pared 6 bases from V and 8 bases from J, leaving 13 bases between. Germline values: CDR1 DFQATT, CDR2 SNEGSKA (reference sequence). The CDR3 covers 11 residues. CDR3 nucleotides: TGCAGTGCCCGGCGACAGGAGGGCTACACCTTC. Its protein product is CSARRQEGYTF.

This clonotype has just a few counts. The V gene is TRBV15, the J gene TRBJ1-1; D unresolved. CDR3 length equals 15 residues. Trimming cost V 2 bases and J 1 base, with 11 bases left between them. Per the germline V gene, CDR1 is LNHNV and CDR2 is YYDKDF (reference sequence). DNA of the CDR3: TGTGCCACCAGCAGATCAACCGACACGAACACTGAAGCTTTCTTT. It is translated as CATSRSTDTNTEAFF.

This clonotype was seen repeatedly, ten times or more. This sequence joins TRBV6-6 and TRBJ2-7; 7 bases are shared with TRBD2. In germline, CDR1 is MNHNY, CDR2 SVGAGI (reference sequence). The CDR3 loop spans 13 amino acids. V dropped 7 bases and J dropped 3; count of bases not matched to a gene: 6. DNA for the CDR3: TGTGCCAGCAAGGGAACTAGCGACTACGAGCAGTACTTC. This encodes CASKGTSDYEQYF.

This clonotype was counted at least ten times. The chain joins TRBV7-2 to TRBJ2-7, with 10 bases lining up with TRBD2. Germline values: CDR1 SGHTA, CDR2 FQGNSA. V dropped 1 base and J dropped 5; count of bases not matched to a gene: 5. The CDR3 covers 15 residues. CDR3 DNA: TGTGCCAGCAGCTTAGTTGGGCTAGCGGGAGACGAGCAGTACTTC. Translating gives CASSLVGLAGDEQYF.

The sample holds many counts of this clonotype. The V call is TRBV12-3 or TRBV12-4, the J call TRBJ1-3; 12 bases line up with TRBD1. V gave up 6 bases and J gave up 7 bases; unmatched junction bases: 4. The length of the CDR3 is 14 residues. This CDR3 reads CASSRGQGANTIYF. CDR3 coding DNA: TGTGCCAGCAGCCGGGGACAGGGGGCGAACACCATATATTTT.

V usage is TRBV2 and J usage is TRBJ2-3; D possibly uses TRBD1 or TRBD2 (5 bases each). With 11 bases removed from V and 0 bases from J, the gap between germline ends came to 18 bases. CDR1 SNHLY and CDR2 FYNNEI come from the germline V gene. The CDR3 runs to 15 residues. The DNA of the CDR3 is TGTGCCGGAGCATTAGGGGAGCTGAGCACAGATACGCAGTATTTT. This sequence encodes CAGALGELSTDTQYF.

This clonotype occurred many times. The chain couples TRBV27 to TRBJ2-1, with 10 bases fitting TRBD2. Germline CDR1 is MNHEY and CDR2 is SMNVEV (reference sequence). The V and J ends lost 6 bases and 8 bases, in that order; junction bases with no gene match: 4. The CDR3 sequence is 13 residues long. CDR3 residues: CASRLAGQYEQFF. CDR3 nucleotide sequence: TGTGCCAGCAGACTAGCGGGGCAATATGAGCAGTTCTTC.

This clonotype appeared many times. The gene calls are TRBV7-6 and TRBJ2-1; 13 positions match TRBD2. V trimming: 5 bases; J trimming: 9 bases; junction bases outside the gene matches: 7. CDR1 is SGHVS and CDR2 is FNYEAQ in the germline V gene. CDR3 length: 15 amino acids. The CDR3 loop reads CASSVGLAGEGEQFF. The CDR3 DNA is TGTGCCAGCAGCGTAGGACTAGCGGGAGAGGGTGAGCAGTTCTTC.

This clonotype was found many times. The CDR3 sequence: CASSDLGQASGEKLFF. The CDR3 DNA sequence: TGTGCCAGCAGTGACCTTGGACAGGCTTCGGGTGAAAAACTGTTTTTT. J is TRBJ1-4 and V is TRBV25-1, with 7 bases that match TRBD1. CDR1 MGHDK and CDR2 SYGVNS come from the germline V gene. With V trimmed by 3 bases and J by 7 bases, 11 bases remained unmatched. The CDR3 sequence is 16 residues long.

This clonotype was seen ten or more times. V gene TRBV10-1 combines with J gene TRBJ1-1; no clear D gene. This CDR3 is built from 13 residues. The germline V and J ends were trimmed by 4 bases and 3 bases, with 9 bases remaining between them. Germline values: CDR1 WNHNN, CDR2 SYGVQD (reference sequence). The CDR3 bases are TGCGCCAGCAGTGTAGGACGGGACACTGAAGCTTTCTTT. This translates into CASSVGRDTEAFF.

This clonotype was recorded a few times. The chain has TRBV7-9 and TRBJ2-1; TRBD1 matches 8 bases. The CDR3 consists of 14 residues. V gave up 6 bases and J gave up 7 bases; unmatched junction bases: 8. Germline CDR1 and CDR2: SEHNR and FQNEAQ (reference sequence). In DNA, the CDR3 is TGTGCCAGCAGAAGGACAGGGCGTCAGAATGAGCAGTTCTTC. It is translated as CASRRTGRQNEQFF. The full variable domain, completed using reference TRBV7-9 and TRBJ2-1, is DTGVSQNPRHKITKRGQNVTFRCDPISEHNRLYWYRQTLGQGPEFLTYFQNEAQLEKSRLLSDRFSAERPKGSFSTLEIQRTEQGDSAMYLCASRRTGRQNEQFFGPGTRLTVL.

This clonotype was detected many times. The chain links TRBV5-1 to TRBJ1-3; D is uncertain. V lost 0 bases and J lost 4, with 11 bases in between. Germline values: CDR1 SGHRS, CDR2 YFSETQ. This CDR3 spans 15 amino acids. CDR3 in DNA: TGCGCCAGCAGCTTGGCATCTGCTCTCGGAAACACCATATATTTT. It is translated as CASSLASALGNTIYF.